Below, 11 T cell receptor beta chains from the same sample are listed, as sequenced in a study of shared clonotypes between healthy human individuals. The protocol was immunoSEQ multiplex PCR, while the TCRdb copy is restricted to in-frame clones and leaves out a portion. The sample consists of roughly 2.2 million clones, over 90% of them appearing once. The sequenced sample consisted of naive CD4+ T cells from PBMCs. Noted subset: CD45RA+ positively selected. Receptors originate from a man younger than 30 in good health. Some clones in this sample may be carry-over from other donors' samples.

Notes on this clone: This CDR3 is also generated by other DNA sequences in the sample. This rearrangement joins TRBV5-1 to TRBJ1-5, with D perhaps TRBD1 (6 bases). Germline CDR1 is SGHRS and CDR2 is YFSETQ. V lost 0 bases, J lost 3 bases, and 10 bases lay in between. This CDR3 is built from 15 residues. CDR3 in DNA: TGCGCCAGCAGCTTGGAAGGGACATTCAATCAGCCCCAGCATTTT. Amino acids: CASSLEGTFNQPQHF. Supplemented by reference TRBV5-1 and TRBJ1-5, the full variable domain reads KAGVTQTPRYLIKTRGQQVTLSCSPISGHRSVSWYQQTPGQGLQFLFEYFSETQRNKGNFPGRFSGRQFSNSRSEMNVSTLELGDSALYLCASSLEGTFNQPQHFGDGTRLSIL.

With regard to this clone: Other nucleotide sequences in the sample specify the same CDR3. The chain uses TRBV2 and TRBJ2-1; maybe TRBD2 (5 bases). V lost 6 bases, J lost 2 bases, and 8 bases lay in between. This CDR3 has 13 amino acids. The V gene's germline CDR1 is SNHLY and CDR2 FYNNEI. The DNA for the CDR3 is TGTGCCAGCAGACTCGGGACCTACAATGAGCAGTTCTTC. Its translation is CASRLGTYNEQFF.

This clone came up once. The J gene is TRBJ1-5, the V gene TRBV27; no definite D call. CDR1 and CDR2 from the germline V gene are MNHEY and SMNVEV (reference sequence). This CDR3 has 15 amino acids. V lost 6 bases and J 3 bases, leaving 15 bases between the germline ends. The CDR3 spells CASSPPGRTNQPQHF. In DNA, the CDR3 is TGTGCCAGCAGCCCCCCCGGCAGGACCAATCAGCCCCAGCATTTT.

The CDR3 loop reads CASSEGNVYGYTF. In DNA form, the CDR3 reads TGTGCCAGCAGTGAAGGAAACGTCTATGGCTACACCTTC. The J gene is TRBJ1-2, the V gene TRBV6-1; D remains unclear. The length of the CDR3 is 13 residues. Germline loops: CDR1 MNHNS, CDR2 SASEGT. The V end lost 1 base, the J end lost 4 bases, and 7 bases lay between the germline ends.

This clone appeared a single time. The junction differs from germline at one of its ends, possibly a read error. The gene calls are TRBV11-3 and TRBJ1-2; D may be TRBD1 (5 bases). This CDR3 spans 12 amino acids. Germline loops: CDR1 SGHNT, CDR2 YENEEA. DNA of the CDR3: TGTGCCAGCAGCTTAGCGGGGGGACGCACCTCCTTC. Translating it yields CASSLAGGRTSF.

A remark on this clone: At the DNA level, this CDR3 is encoded by other sequences in the same sample as well. The chain joins TRBV5-1 to TRBJ2-7; perhaps TRBD1 as D (5 bases). Trimming cost V 0 bases and J 3 bases, with 7 bases left between them. There are 13 residues in the CDR3. The germline V gene has CDR1 SGHRS and CDR2 YFSETQ. This chain's CDR3 is CASSLGGGYEQYF. Here the CDR3 DNA reads TGCGCCAGCAGCTTGGGGGGCGGCTACGAGCAGTACTTC.

The V and J genes are TRBV5-1 and TRBJ2-1, with TRBD1 identical over 11 bases. CDR3 size: 15 residues. V lost 1 base and J lost 6; bases outside the gene matches: 3. The germline gives CDR1 SGHRS, CDR2 YFSETQ. The chain's CDR3 is CASSLLGQGANEQFF. In DNA, the CDR3 is TGCGCCAGCAGCTTGCTCGGACAGGGGGCCAATGAGCAGTTCTTC.

The gene calls are TRBV15 and TRBJ2-3; D is possibly TRBD2 (6 bases). CDR1 LNHNV and CDR2 YYDKDF come from the germline V gene (reference sequence). CDR3 length: 13 residues. V lost 8 bases, J lost 5 bases, and 14 bases lay in between. CDR3 in amino acids: CATAREQQDTQYF. The CDR3 bases are TGTGCCACCGCCCGGGAGCAGCAAGATACGCAGTATTTT.

The chain combines TRBV30 with TRBJ1-4; D may be TRBD1 (5 bases). The CDR3 totals 14 residues. The germline gives CDR1 GTSNPN, CDR2 SVGIG (reference sequence). Trimming left V 4 bases short and J 4 bases short, with 13 bases between. The CDR3 nucleotides read TGTGCCTGGAACCTAAAAGGGGTTAATGAAAAACTGTTTTTT. Protein: CAWNLKGVNEKLFF.

The chain is built from TRBV14 and TRBJ2-1; 7 bases are shared with TRBD2. CDR3 size: 13 residues. Germline V gene sequence: CDR1 SGHDN, CDR2 FVKESK. V lost 4 bases, J lost 7 bases, and 4 bases stayed unmatched. The CDR3 coding sequence is TGTGCCAGCAGCCCCGACGGGGGGAATGAGCAGTTCTTC. Residues: CASSPDGGNEQFF.

The J gene is TRBJ2-7, the V gene TRBV11-3; D ambiguous. V was pared by 4 bases and J by 7 bases, with 17 bases between. The germline V gene has CDR1 SGHNT and CDR2 YENEEA. The CDR3 runs to 14 residues. The CDR3 region is CASSSRASPGEQYF. The CDR3 bases are TGTGCCAGCAGCTCCCGGGCCTCACCGGGTGAGCAGTACTTC.